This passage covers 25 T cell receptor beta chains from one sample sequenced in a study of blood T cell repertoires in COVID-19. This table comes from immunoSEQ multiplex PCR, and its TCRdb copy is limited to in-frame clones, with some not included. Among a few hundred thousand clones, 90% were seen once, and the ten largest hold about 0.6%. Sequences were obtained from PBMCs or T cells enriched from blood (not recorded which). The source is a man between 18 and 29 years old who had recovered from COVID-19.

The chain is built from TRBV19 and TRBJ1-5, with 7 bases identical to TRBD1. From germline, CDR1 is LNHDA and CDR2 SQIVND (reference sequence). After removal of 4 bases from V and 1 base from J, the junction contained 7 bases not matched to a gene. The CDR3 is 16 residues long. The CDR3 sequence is CASSTTGTASNQPQHF. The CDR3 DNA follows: TGTGCCAGTAGTACCACCGGGACAGCCAGCAATCAGCCCCAGCATTTT.

Here the CDR3 reads CASSPVDRHTYEQYF. CDR3 DNA sequence: TGTGCCAGCAGCCCCGTTGACAGACACACCTACGAGCAGTACTTC. The chain joins TRBV27 to TRBJ2-7, with D possibly TRBD1 on 5 matching bases. V was cut by 6 bases and J by 2 bases, with 17 bases left in between. The CDR3 has 15 residues. Germline V lookup: CDR1 MNHEY, CDR2 SMNVEV (reference sequence).

DNA of the CDR3: TGTGCCAGCAGTTACTCTAGTGGCTACACCTTC. Its protein is CASSYSSGYTF. The gene calls are TRBV6-2 or TRBV6-3 and TRBJ1-2, with no clear D. Germline CDR1 reads MNHEY; CDR2 reads SVGEGT. This CDR3 region has 11 residues. The ends were cut back, 0 bases at V and 7 bases at J, with 3 bases in the middle.

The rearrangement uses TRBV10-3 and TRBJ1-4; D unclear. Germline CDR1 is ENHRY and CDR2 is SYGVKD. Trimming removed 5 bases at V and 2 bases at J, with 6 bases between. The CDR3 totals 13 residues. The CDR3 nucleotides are TGTGCCATCAGTTCCGGGACTAATGAAAAACTGTTTTTT. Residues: CAISSGTNEKLFF.

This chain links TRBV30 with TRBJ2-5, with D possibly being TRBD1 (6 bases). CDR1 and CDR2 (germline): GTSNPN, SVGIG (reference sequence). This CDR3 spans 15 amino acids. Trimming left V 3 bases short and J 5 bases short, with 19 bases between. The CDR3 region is CAWRQTFTGRETQYF. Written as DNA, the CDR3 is TGTGCCTGGAGGCAGACCTTCACAGGGCGGGAGACCCAGTACTTC.

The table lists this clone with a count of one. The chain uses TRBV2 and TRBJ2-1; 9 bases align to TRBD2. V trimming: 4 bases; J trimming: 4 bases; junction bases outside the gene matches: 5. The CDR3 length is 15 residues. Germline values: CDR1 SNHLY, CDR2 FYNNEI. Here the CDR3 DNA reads TGTGCCAGCAGTGTAGGGACTAGCTCTTACAATGAGCAGTTCTTC. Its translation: CASSVGTSSYNEQFF.

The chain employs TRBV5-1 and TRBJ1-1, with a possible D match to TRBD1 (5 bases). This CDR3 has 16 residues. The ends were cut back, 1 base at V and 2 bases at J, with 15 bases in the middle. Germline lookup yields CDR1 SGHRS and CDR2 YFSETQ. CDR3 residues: CASSLWEGAPNTEAFF. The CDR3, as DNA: TGCGCCAGCAGCTTGTGGGAAGGGGCCCCCAACACTGAAGCTTTCTTT.

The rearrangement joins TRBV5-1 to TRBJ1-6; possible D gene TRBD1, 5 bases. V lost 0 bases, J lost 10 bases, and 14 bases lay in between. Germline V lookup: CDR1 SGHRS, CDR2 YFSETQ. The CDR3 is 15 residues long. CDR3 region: CASSLVVGAGSPLHF. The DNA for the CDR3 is TGCGCCAGCAGCTTGGTAGTAGGGGCAGGGTCACCCCTCCACTTT.

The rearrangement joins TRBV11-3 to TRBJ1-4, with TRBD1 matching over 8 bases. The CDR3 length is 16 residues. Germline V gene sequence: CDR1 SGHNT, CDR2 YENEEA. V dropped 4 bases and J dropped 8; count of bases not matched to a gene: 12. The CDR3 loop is CASSSPGGAGWEKLFF. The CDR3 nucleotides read TGTGCCAGCAGCTCCCCAGGGGGCGCCGGTTGGGAAAAACTGTTTTTT.

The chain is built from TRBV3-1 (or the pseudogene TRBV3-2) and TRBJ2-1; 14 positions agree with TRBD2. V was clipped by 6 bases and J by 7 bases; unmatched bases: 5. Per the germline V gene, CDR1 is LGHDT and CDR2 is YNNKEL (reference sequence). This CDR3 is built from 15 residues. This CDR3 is CASSPGLAGVNEQFF. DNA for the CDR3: TGTGCCAGCAGTCCGGGACTAGCGGGAGTAAATGAGCAGTTCTTC.

This CDR3 is CASRTGGQGIGQPQHF. DNA for the CDR3: TGTGCCAGCAGGACGGGAGGACAGGGCATCGGTCAGCCCCAGCATTTT. J is TRBJ1-5 and V is TRBV28, with 8 bases that match TRBD1. The CDR3 covers 16 residues. With V trimmed by 6 bases and J by 6 bases, 13 bases remained unmatched. CDR1 MDHEN and CDR2 SYDVKM come from the germline V gene.

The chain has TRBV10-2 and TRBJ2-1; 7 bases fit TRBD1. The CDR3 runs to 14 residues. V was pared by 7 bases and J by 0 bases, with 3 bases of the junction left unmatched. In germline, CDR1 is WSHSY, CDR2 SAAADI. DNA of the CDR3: TGCGCCAGCAAACAGGGGAGCTCCTACAATGAGCAGTTCTTC. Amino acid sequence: CASKQGSSYNEQFF.

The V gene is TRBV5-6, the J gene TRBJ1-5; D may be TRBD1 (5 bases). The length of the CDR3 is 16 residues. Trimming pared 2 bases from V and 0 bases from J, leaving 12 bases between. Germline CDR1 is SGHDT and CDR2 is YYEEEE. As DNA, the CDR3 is TGTGCCAGCAGCTTAGGAGGGGAAGATAGCAATCAGCCCCAGCATTTT. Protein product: CASSLGGEDSNQPQHF.

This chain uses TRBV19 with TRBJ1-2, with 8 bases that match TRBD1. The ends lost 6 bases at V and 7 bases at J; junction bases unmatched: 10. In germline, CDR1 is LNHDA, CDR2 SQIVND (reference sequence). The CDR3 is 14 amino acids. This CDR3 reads CASSPDRGVSGYTF. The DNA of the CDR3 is TGTGCCAGTAGCCCCGACAGGGGAGTCTCTGGCTACACCTTC.

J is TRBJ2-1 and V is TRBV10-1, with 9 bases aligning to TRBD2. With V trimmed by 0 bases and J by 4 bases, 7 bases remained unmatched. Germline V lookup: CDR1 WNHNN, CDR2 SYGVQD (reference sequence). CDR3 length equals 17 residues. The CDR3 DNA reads TGCGCCAGCAGTGAGTCATTCGCTAGCGGGGTTTACAATGAGCAGTTCTTC. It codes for CASSESFASGVYNEQFF.

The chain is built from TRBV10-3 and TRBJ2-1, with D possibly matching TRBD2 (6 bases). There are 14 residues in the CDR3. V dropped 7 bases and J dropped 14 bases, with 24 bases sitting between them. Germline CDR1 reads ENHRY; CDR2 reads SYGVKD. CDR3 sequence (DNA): TGTGCCATCATGTCCGCCGTCCCTAGCGCGGGGAAGTTCTTC. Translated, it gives CAIMSAVPSAGKFF.

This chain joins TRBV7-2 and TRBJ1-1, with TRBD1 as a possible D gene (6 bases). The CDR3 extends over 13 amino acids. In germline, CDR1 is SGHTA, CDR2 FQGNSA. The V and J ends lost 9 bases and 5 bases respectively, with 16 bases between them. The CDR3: CASTFTGSTEAFF. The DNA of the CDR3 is TGTGCCAGTACTTTTACAGGGTCGACTGAAGCTTTCTTT. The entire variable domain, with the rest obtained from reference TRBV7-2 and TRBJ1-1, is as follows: GAGVSQSPSNKVTEKGKDVELRCDPISGHTALYWYRQSLGQGLEFLIYFQGNSAPDKSGLPSDRFSAERTGGSVSTLTIQRTQQEDSAVYLCASTFTGSTEAFFGQGTRLTVV.

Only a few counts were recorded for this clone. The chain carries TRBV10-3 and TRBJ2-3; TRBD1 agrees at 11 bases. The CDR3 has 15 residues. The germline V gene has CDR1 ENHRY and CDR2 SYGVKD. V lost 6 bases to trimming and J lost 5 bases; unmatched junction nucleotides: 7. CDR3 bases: TGTGCCATCAGCTATGGACAGGGGGCGGAAGATACGCAGTATTTT. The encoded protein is CAISYGQGAEDTQYF.

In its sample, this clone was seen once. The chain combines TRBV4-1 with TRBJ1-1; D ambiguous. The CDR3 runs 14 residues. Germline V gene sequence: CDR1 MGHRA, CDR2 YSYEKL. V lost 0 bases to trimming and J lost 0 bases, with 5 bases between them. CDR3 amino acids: CASSQDSVNTEAFF. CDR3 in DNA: TGCGCCAGCAGCCAAGATTCCGTGAACACTGAAGCTTTCTTT.

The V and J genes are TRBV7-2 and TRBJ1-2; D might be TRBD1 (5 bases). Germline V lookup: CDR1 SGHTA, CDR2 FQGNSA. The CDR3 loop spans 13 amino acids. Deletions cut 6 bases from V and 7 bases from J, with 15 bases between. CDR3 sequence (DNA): TGTGCCAGCAGTTCGCAGGGTATCGGTGGCTACACCTTC. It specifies CASSSQGIGGYTF.

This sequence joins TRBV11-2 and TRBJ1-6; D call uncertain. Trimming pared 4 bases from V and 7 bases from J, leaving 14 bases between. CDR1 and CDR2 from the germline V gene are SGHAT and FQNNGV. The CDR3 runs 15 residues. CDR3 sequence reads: CASSSPGSENSPLHF. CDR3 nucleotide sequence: TGTGCCAGCAGCTCCCCGGGGTCGGAGAATTCACCCCTCCACTTT.

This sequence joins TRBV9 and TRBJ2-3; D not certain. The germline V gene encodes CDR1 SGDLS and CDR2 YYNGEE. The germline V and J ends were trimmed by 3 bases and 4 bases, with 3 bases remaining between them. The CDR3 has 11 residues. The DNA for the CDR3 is TGTGCCAGCAGCGCCTCAGATACGCAGTATTTT. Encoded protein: CASSASDTQYF.

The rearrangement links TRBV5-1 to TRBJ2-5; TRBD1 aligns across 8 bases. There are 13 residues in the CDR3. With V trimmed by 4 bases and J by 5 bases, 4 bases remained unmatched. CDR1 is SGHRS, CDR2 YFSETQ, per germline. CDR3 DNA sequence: TGCGCCAGCAGCGGACAGGGTCGGGAGACCCAGTACTTC. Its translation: CASSGQGRETQYF.

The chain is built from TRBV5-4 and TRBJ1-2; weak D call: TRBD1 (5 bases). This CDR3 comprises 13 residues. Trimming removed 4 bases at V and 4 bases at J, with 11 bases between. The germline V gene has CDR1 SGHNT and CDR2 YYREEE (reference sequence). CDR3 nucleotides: TGTGCCAGCAGCACGGACACCAGCTATGGCTACACCTTC. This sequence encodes CASSTDTSYGYTF.

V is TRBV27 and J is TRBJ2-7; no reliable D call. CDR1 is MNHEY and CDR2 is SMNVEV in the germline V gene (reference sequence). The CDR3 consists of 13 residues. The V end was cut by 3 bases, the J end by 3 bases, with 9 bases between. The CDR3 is CASSLHSGYEQYF. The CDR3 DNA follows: TGTGCCAGCAGTTTGCATAGTGGCTACGAGCAGTACTTC.